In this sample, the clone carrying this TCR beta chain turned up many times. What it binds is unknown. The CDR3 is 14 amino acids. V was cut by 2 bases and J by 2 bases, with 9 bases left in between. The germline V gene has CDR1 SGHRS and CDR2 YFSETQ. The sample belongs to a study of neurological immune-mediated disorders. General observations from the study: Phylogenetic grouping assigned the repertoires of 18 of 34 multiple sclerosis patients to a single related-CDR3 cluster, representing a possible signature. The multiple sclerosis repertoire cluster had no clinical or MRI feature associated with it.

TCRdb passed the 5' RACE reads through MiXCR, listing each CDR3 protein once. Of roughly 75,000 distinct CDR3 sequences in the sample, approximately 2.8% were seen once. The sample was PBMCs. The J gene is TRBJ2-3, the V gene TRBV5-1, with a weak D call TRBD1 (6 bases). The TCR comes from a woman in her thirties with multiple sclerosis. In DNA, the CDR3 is TGCGCCAGCAGCTTCGGACAGCTCACAGATACGCAGTATTTT. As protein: CASSFGQLTDTQYF.